Detailed here is one T cell receptor (beta chain). Per the germline V gene, CDR1 is WSHSY and CDR2 is SAAADI. Trimming left V 4 bases short and J 15 bases short, with 16 bases between. There are 12 residues in the CDR3. The PCR made use of 60 Vbeta and 13 Jbeta primers. The data were produced by immunoSEQ multiplex PCR, yet TCRdb's version contains in-frame clones alone and is incomplete. The data show tens of thousands of clones, roughly 80% seen once. The entry originates in a study of cytomegalovirus exposure and HLA in healthy donors. The J gene is TRBJ2-1, the V gene TRBV10-2, with D possibly TRBD1 on 5 matching bases. The sequencing input was PBMCs. This sequence originates from a man aged 40-50 years in good health and CMV-seronegative. DNA of the CDR3: TGCGCCAGCAGTGTAGGGCTTCAGGGTTTGTTCTTC. Protein product: CASSVGLQGLFF.